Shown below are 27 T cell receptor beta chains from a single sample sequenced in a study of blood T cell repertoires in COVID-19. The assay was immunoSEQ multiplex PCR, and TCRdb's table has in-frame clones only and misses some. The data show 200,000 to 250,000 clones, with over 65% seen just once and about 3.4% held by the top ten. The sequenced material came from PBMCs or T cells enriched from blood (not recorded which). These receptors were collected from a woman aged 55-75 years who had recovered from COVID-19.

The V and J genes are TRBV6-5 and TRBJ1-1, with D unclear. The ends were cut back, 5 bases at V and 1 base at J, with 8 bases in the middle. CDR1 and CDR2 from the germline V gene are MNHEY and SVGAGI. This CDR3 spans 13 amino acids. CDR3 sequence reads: CASSTQKNTEAFF. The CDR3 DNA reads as TGTGCCAGCAGTACGCAGAAGAACACTGAAGCTTTCTTT.

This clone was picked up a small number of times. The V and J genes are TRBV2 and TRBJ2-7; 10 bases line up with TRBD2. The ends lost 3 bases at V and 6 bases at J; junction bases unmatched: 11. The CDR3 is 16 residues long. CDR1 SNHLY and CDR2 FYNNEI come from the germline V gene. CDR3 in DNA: TGTGCCAGCAGTGAGTTACTAGCGGGGATAGGTTCCGAGCAGTACTTC. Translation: CASSELLAGIGSEQYF.

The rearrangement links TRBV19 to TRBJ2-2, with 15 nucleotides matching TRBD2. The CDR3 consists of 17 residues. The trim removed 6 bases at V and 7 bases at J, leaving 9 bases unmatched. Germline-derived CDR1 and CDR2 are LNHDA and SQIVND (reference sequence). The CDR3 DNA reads TGTGCCAGTAGCCCCCTTGGACTAGCGGGAGGGATCGGGGAGCTGTTTTTT. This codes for CASSPLGLAGGIGELFF.

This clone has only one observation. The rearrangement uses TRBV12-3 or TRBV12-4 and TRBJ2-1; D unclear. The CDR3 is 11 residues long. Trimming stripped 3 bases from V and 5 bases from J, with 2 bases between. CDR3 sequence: CASSFNNEQFF. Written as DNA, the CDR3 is TGTGCCAGCAGTTTCAACAATGAGCAGTTCTTC.

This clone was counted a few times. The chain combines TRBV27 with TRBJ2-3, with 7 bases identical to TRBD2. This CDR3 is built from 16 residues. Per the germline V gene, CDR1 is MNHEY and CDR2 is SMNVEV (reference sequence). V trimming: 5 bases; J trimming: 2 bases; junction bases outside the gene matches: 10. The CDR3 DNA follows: TGTGCCAGCAGTACCGTGGCGGGAGAACCCACAGATACGCAGTATTTT. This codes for CASSTVAGEPTDTQYF.

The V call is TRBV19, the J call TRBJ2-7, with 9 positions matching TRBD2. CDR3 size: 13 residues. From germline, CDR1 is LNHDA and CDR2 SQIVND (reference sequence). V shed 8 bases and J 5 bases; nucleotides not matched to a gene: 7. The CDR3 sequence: CASAGGPFHEQYF. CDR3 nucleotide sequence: TGTGCCAGTGCGGGAGGGCCATTCCACGAGCAGTACTTC.

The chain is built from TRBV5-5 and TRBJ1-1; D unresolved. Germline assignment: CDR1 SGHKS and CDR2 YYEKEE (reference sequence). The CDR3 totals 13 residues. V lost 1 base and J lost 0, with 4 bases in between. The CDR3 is CASSLSVNTEAFF. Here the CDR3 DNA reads TGTGCCAGCAGCTTGTCGGTGAACACTGAAGCTTTCTTT.

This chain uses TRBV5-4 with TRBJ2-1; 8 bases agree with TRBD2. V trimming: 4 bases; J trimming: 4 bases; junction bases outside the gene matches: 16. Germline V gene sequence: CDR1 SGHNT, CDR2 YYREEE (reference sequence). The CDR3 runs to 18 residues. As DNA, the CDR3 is TGTGCCAGCAGCCCCCCGCCCGCGGTAGCGGGAAGGTACAATGAGCAGTTCTTC. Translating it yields CASSPPPAVAGRYNEQFF. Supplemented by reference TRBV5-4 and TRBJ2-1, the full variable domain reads ETGVTQSPTHLIKTRGQQVTLRCSSQSGHNTVSWYQQALGQGPQFIFQYYREEENGRGNFPPRFSGLQFPNYSSELNVNALELDDSALYLCASSPPPAVAGRYNEQFFGPGTRLTVL.

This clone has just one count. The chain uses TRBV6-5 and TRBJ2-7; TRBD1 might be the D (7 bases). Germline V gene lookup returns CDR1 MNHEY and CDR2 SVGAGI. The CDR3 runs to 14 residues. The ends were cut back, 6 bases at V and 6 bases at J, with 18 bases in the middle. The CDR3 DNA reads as TGTGCCAGCAGCCGTGACAGGGTGGGGGGCGAGCAGTACTTC. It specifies CASSRDRVGGEQYF.

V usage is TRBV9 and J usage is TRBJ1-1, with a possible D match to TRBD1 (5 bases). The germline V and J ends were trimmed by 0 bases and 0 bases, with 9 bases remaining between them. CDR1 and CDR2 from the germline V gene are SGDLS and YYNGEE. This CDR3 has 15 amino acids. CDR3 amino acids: CASSVVNRLNTEAFF. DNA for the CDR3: TGTGCCAGCAGCGTAGTTAACAGGCTGAACACTGAAGCTTTCTTT.

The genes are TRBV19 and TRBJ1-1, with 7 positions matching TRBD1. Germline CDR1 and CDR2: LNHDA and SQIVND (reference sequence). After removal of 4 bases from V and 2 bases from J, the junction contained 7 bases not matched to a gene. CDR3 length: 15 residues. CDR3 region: CASSTRTGTNTEAFF. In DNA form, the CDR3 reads TGTGCCAGTAGTACCCGGACAGGAACTAACACTGAAGCTTTCTTT.

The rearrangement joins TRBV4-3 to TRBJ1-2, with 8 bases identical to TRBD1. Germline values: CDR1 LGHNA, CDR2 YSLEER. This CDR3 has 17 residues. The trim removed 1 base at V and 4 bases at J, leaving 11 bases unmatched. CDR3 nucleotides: TGCGCCAGCAGCCAAGTCTCTGCAGGGGGCGGAAGCTATGGCTACACCTTC. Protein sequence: CASSQVSAGGGSYGYTF.

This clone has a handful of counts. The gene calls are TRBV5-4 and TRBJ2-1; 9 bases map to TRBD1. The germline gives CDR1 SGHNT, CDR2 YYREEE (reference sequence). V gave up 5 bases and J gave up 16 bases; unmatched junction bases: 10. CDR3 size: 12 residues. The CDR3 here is CASRRTGGPPFF. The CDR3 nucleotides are TGTGCCAGCAGACGTACAGGGGGCCCTCCCTTCTTC.

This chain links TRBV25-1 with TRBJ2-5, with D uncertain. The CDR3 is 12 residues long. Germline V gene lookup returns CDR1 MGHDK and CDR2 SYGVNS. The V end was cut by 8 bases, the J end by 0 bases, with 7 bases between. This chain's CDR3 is CASRGDQETQYF. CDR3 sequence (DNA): TGTGCCAGCCGAGGAGACCAAGAGACCCAGTACTTC.

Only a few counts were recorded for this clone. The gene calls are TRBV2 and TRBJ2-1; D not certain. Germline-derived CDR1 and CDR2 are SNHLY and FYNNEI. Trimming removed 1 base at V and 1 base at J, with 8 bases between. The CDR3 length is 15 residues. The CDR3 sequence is CASSEDNRSYNEQFF. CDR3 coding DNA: TGTGCCAGCAGTGAAGATAATCGGTCCTACAATGAGCAGTTCTTC.

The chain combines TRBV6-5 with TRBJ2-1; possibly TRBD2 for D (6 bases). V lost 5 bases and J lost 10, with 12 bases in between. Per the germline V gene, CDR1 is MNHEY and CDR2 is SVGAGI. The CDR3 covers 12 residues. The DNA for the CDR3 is TGTGCCAGCAGTCCCGTTGCGGGGGAGCAGTTCTTC. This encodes CASSPVAGEQFF.

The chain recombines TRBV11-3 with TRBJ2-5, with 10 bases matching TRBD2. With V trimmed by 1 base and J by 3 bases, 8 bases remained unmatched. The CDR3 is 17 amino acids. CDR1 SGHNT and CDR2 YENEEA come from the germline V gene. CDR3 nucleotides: TGTGCCAGCAGCTTAGCTGCCGGGACTAGCGTTAAAGAGACCCAGTACTTC. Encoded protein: CASSLAAGTSVKETQYF.

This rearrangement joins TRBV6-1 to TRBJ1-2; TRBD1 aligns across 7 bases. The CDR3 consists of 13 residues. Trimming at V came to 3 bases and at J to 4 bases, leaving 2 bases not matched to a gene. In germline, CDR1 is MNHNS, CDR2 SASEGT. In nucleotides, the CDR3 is TGTGCCAGCAGTGAGACAGGGTTCTATGGCTACACCTTC. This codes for CASSETGFYGYTF.

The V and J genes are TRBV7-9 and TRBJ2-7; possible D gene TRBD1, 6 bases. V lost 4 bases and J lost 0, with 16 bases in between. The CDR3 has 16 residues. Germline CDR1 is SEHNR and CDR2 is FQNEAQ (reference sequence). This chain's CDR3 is CASSSPTTGDSYEQYF. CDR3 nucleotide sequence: TGTGCCAGCAGCTCCCCGACGACAGGTGACTCCTACGAGCAGTACTTC.

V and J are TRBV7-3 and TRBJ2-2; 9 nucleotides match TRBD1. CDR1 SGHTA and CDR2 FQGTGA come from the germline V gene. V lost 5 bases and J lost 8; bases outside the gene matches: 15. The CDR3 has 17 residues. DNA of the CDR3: TGTGCCAGCAGCCCAACACCAGGACAGGGGAGTTTGGGGGAGCTGTTTTTT. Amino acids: CASSPTPGQGSLGELFF. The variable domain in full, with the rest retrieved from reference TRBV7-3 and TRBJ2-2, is GAGVSQTPSNKVTEKGKYVELRCDPISGHTALYWYRQSLGQGPEFLIYFQGTGAADDSGLPNDRFFAVRPEGSVSTLKIQRTERGDSAVYLCASSPTPGQGSLGELFFGEGSRLTVL.

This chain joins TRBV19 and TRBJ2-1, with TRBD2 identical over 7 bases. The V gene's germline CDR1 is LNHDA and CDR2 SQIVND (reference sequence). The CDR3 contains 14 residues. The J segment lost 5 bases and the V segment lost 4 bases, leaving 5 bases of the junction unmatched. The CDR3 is CASSKRGGDNEQFF. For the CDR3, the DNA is TGTGCCAGTAGTAAAAGGGGAGGGGACAATGAGCAGTTCTTC.

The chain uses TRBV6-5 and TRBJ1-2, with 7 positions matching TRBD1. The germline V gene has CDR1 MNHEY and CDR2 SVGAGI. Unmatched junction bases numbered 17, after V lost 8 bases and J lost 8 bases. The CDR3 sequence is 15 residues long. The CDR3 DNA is TGTGCCAGCGCCAAACTGCCGGGACAGTGGGTGGGCTACACCTTC. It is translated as CASAKLPGQWVGYTF.

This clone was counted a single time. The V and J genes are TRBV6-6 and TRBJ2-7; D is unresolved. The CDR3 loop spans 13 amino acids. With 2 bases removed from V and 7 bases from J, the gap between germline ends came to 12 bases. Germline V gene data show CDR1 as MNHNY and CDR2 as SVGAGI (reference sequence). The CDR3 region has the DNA TGTGCCAGCAGTTACGATTTTAGTGTGGAGCAGTACTTC. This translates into CASSYDFSVEQYF.

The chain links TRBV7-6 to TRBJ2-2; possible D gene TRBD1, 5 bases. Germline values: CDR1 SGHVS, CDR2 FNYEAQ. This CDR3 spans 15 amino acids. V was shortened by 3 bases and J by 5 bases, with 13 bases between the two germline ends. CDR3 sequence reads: CASSFLGPGTGELFF. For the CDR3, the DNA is TGTGCCAGCAGCTTCCTGGGGCCAGGGACCGGGGAGCTGTTTTTT.

The chain's CDR3 is CASDWGETGYTF. DNA for the CDR3: TGTGCCAGTGATTGGGGGGAGACTGGCTACACCTTC. V gene TRBV6-5 combines with J gene TRBJ1-2; possibly TRBD1 for D (5 bases). Trimming stripped 9 bases from V and 7 bases from J, with 15 bases between. CDR1 is MNHEY, CDR2 SVGAGI, per germline. There are 12 residues in the CDR3.

CDR3 sequence (DNA): TGTGCCAGCAGCTTAGAGGGACAGTTAAGCAATCGACCCCAGCATTTT. Translation gives CASSLEGQLSNRPQHF. V usage is TRBV7-8 and J usage is TRBJ1-5; 7 bases are shared with TRBD1. With V trimmed by 1 base and J by 10 bases, 13 bases remained unmatched. In germline, CDR1 is SGHVS, CDR2 FQNEAQ. This CDR3 is built from 16 residues. Full variable domain (rest looked up from reference TRBV7-8 and TRBJ1-5): GAGVSQSPRYKVAKRGQDVALRCDPISGHVSLFWYQQALGQGPEFLTYFQNEAQLDKSGLPSDRFFAERPEGSVSTLKIQRTQQEDSAVYLCASSLEGQLSNRPQHFGDGTRLSIL.

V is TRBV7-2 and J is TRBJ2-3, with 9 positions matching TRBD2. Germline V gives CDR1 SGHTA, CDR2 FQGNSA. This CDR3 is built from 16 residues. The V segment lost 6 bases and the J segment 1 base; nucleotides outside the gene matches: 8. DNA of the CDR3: TGTGCCAGCAGTCGTGGAGCTAGCGGGGGCACAGATACGCAGTATTTT. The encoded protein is CASSRGASGGTDTQYF.